Listed here are 29 T cell receptor beta chains from one sample, sequenced in a study of response to subunit inactivated influenza vaccine. MiXCR was run by TCRdb on the RT-PCR reads, yielding one entry per CDR3 protein. The table has 700,000 to 900,000 distinct CDR3 sequences, over 20% seen once; the top ten hold around 9.6%. The sample here was PBMCs from blood, taken more than 4 days after vaccination. The origin of the receptors is a man aged 45-65 years who received an inactivated influenza vaccine.

Many counts were recorded for this clonotype. The chain carries TRBV3-1 and TRBJ2-1; perhaps TRBD2 as D (5 bases). V gave up 6 bases and J gave up 5 bases, with 8 bases separating them. The CDR3 loop spans 12 amino acids. From germline, CDR1 is LGHDT and CDR2 YNNKEL (reference sequence). The CDR3 DNA sequence: TGTGCCAGCAGACTAGAGGACAATGAGCAGTTCTTC. Its translation: CASRLEDNEQFF.

The rearrangement joins TRBV7-6 to TRBJ2-1, with D possibly TRBD2 on 6 matching bases. Trimming shortened V by 5 bases and J by 5 bases, and 25 bases separated the two germline ends. CDR3 length: 18 residues. In germline, CDR1 is SGHVS, CDR2 FNYEAQ. Here the CDR3 DNA reads TGTGCCAGCAGCCCCCGCAGCTATTGGGACTGGAAGAACAATGAGCAGTTCTTC. Its translation is CASSPRSYWDWKNNEQFF.

The chain's CDR3 is CASKTGAMNTEAFF. CDR3 in DNA: TGCGCCAGTAAGACAGGGGCGATGAACACTGAAGCTTTCTTT. The V and J genes are TRBV5-1 and TRBJ1-1; TRBD1 agrees at 8 bases. The CDR3 is 14 amino acids. V was clipped by 8 bases and J by 0 bases; unmatched bases: 6. Germline CDR1 and CDR2: SGHRS and YFSETQ.

The chain recombines TRBV29-1 with TRBJ2-3, with D tentatively TRBD1 or TRBD2 (5 bases each). Germline lookup yields CDR1 SQVTM and CDR2 ANQGSEA. Trimming cost V 5 bases and J 0 bases, with 12 bases left between them. The CDR3 extends over 14 amino acids. The CDR3 loop reads CSVSPGRSTDTQYF. In nucleotides, the CDR3 is TGCAGCGTTTCTCCGGGACGGAGCACAGATACGCAGTATTTT.

The chain couples TRBV6-2 or TRBV6-3 to TRBJ2-1; no clear D. The CDR3 is 11 amino acids. Germline V CDR1 and CDR2: MNHEY, SVGEGT. V lost 1 base and J lost 13, with 8 bases in between. The CDR3 sequence is CASSYWAVQFF. CDR3 sequence (DNA): TGTGCCAGCAGTTACTGGGCGGTACAGTTCTTC.

The chain links TRBV20-1 to TRBJ2-1; tentative D call: TRBD2 (5 bases). The CDR3 is 12 residues long. Germline CDR1 reads DFQATT; CDR2 reads SNEGSKA (reference sequence). Trimming left V 2 bases short and J 6 bases short, with 8 bases between. The CDR3 sequence is CSARRGPNEQFF. In DNA, the CDR3 is TGCAGTGCTAGACGAGGGCCCAATGAGCAGTTCTTC.

The J gene is TRBJ2-5, the V gene TRBV6-2 or TRBV6-3; 7 bases are shared with TRBD2. This CDR3 contains 15 residues. V lost 6 bases to trimming and J lost 4 bases; unmatched junction nucleotides: 11. Germline V CDR1 and CDR2: MNHEY, SVGEGT. The CDR3, as DNA: TGTGCCAGCAGCCAGTTCGCGGGAGTCCCAGAGACCCAGTACTTC. Residues: CASSQFAGVPETQYF.

This clonotype was seen more than once but under ten times. This rearrangement joins TRBV10-1 to TRBJ2-3; perhaps TRBD2 as D (6 bases). This CDR3 has 15 residues. V was clipped by 11 bases and J by 3 bases, with 21 bases between them. Germline CDR1 reads WNHNN; CDR2 reads SYGVQD (reference sequence). The CDR3 nucleotides are TGCGCCGTCATCCCTAGCGTTGAGAGAACAGATACGCAGTATTTT. Its protein product is CAVIPSVERTDTQYF.

This clonotype was recorded a few times. This CDR3 is CASSQVDGANVLTF. CDR3 sequence (DNA): TGCGCCAGCAGCCAAGTGGATGGGGCCAACGTCCTGACTTTC. J is TRBJ2-6 and V is TRBV4-3; D ambiguous. CDR1 and CDR2 (germline): LGHNA, YSLEER. Trimming took 1 base from V and 3 from J, leaving 4 bases between them. This CDR3 comprises 14 residues.

This clonotype was found many times. The rearrangement links TRBV12-3 or TRBV12-4 to TRBJ2-7; D is possibly TRBD2 (5 bases). Trimming shortened V by 4 bases and J by 2 bases, and 12 bases separated the two germline ends. This CDR3 is built from 14 residues. CDR3 loop: CASSSGRTTYEQYF. The CDR3 DNA sequence: TGTGCCAGCAGTTCGGGGAGAACCACCTACGAGCAGTACTTC.

This chain connects TRBV9 to TRBJ2-7, with 10 bases fitting TRBD2. This CDR3 is 15 amino acids long. CDR1 and CDR2 (germline): SGDLS, YYNGEE. V dropped 0 bases and J dropped 3; count of bases not matched to a gene: 3. The DNA for the CDR3 is TGTGCCAGCAGCGTAGGCCCTAGCGGGAGCTACGAGCAGTACTTC. This encodes CASSVGPSGSYEQYF.

This clonotype was counted only a few times. The chain links TRBV20-1 to TRBJ2-3; 11 positions agree with TRBD2. Germline CDR1 and CDR2: DFQATT and SNEGSKA (reference sequence). The CDR3 sequence is 15 residues long. Trimming took 4 bases from V and 4 from J; bases not matched to a gene: 7. The DNA for the CDR3 is TGCAGTGCTAAACTAGCGGGAGTTGACCCAGATACGCAGTATTTT. This encodes CSAKLAGVDPDTQYF.

The chain carries TRBV6-2 or TRBV6-3 and TRBJ2-3, with 12 bases lining up with TRBD1. The trim removed 0 bases at V and 5 bases at J, leaving 6 bases unmatched. The CDR3 is made up of 17 amino acids. Germline CDR1 MNHEY, CDR2 SVGEGT. CDR3 protein: CASSYSLGTGGQDTQYF. In DNA form, the CDR3 reads TGTGCCAGCAGTTACTCGCTGGGGACAGGGGGCCAAGATACGCAGTATTTT.

This clonotype was picked up many times. V usage is TRBV29-1 and J usage is TRBJ2-7; no clear D gene. V was cut by 3 bases and J by 2 bases, with 8 bases left in between. Looked up from germline, CDR1 is SQVTM and CDR2 is ANQGSEA. The CDR3 totals 12 residues. CDR3 nucleotide sequence: TGCAGCGTTGAGGTAAACACCTACGAGCAGTACTTC. Its protein product is CSVEVNTYEQYF.

This chain uses TRBV11-2 with TRBJ2-1, with 7 bases identical to TRBD1. The V segment lost 5 bases and the J segment 5 bases; nucleotides outside the gene matches: 6. CDR3 length: 14 residues. The V gene's germline CDR1 is SGHAT and CDR2 FQNNGV. CDR3 loop: CASSMGQKDNEQFF. In nucleotides, the CDR3 is TGTGCCAGCAGCATGGGACAGAAAGACAATGAGCAGTTCTTC.

V usage is TRBV20-1 and J usage is TRBJ2-1, with TRBD2 identical over 9 bases. CDR1 and CDR2 from the germline V gene are DFQATT and SNEGSKA (reference sequence). V lost 2 bases to trimming and J lost 0 bases; unmatched junction nucleotides: 5. CDR3 length equals 16 residues. CDR3 amino acids: CSARSLSGGSYNEQFF. In DNA form, the CDR3 reads TGCAGTGCTAGAAGCCTTAGCGGGGGCTCCTACAATGAGCAGTTCTTC.

There are a few counts of this clonotype. This chain connects TRBV4-2 to TRBJ1-1, with D unclear. V was trimmed by 3 bases and J by 0 bases, leaving 11 bases between them. The CDR3 has 15 amino acids. The germline V gene has CDR1 LGHNA and CDR2 YNFKEQ. Written as DNA, the CDR3 is TGTGCCAGCAGCCACTTCCTCGGGGTGAACACTGAAGCTTTCTTT. This translates into CASSHFLGVNTEAFF.

The gene calls are TRBV12-3 or TRBV12-4 and TRBJ2-1; possible D gene TRBD1, 6 bases. This CDR3 is 13 amino acids long. Trimming took 5 bases from V and 2 from J, leaving 7 bases between them. CDR3 coding DNA: TGTGCCAGCAGTGGGGACACCTACAATGAGCAGTTCTTC. Its translation: CASSGDTYNEQFF.

This clonotype was observed a few times. The gene calls are TRBV20-1 and TRBJ1-1, with unresolved D. The germline CDR1 and CDR2 sequences are DFQATT and SNEGSKA (reference sequence). The CDR3 sequence is 12 residues long. V was shortened by 2 bases and J by 1 base, with 5 bases between the two germline ends. DNA for the CDR3: TGCAGTGCTAGAAACGCGAACACTGAAGCTTTCTTT. This gives the protein CSARNANTEAFF.

About this clonotype itself: It is likely a read error, because the conserved phenylalanine at the end of the CDR3 is missing. It is unclear where the CDR3 begins or ends on the DNA, so no DNA is shown, and the CDR3 is as TCRdb lists it. The chain recombines TRBV7-2 with TRBJ2-4; TRBD1, as called in the table, went unchecked against the DNA. The CDR3 length equals 9 residues, ends included. Germline-derived CDR1 and CDR2 are SGHTA and FQGNSA. The CDR3 reads CACRDRAPL.

J is TRBJ2-5 and V is TRBV25-1; 10 positions match TRBD2. The V segment lost 3 bases and the J segment 5 bases; nucleotides outside the gene matches: 21. Germline V gene sequence: CDR1 MGHDK, CDR2 SYGVNS. The CDR3 is made up of 20 amino acids. Here the CDR3 reads CASSDPPTAILLAGAETQYF. CDR3 DNA: TGTGCCAGCAGTGACCCTCCGACAGCGATCCTCCTAGCGGGAGCGGAGACCCAGTACTTC.

This sequence joins TRBV4-3 and TRBJ2-5, with TRBD2 matching 7 bases. The V and J ends lost 5 bases and 4 bases, in that order; junction bases with no gene match: 13. Germline CDR1 and CDR2: LGHNA and YSLEER. This CDR3 has 16 residues. CDR3 amino acids: CASSVELASGGETQYF. DNA of the CDR3: TGCGCCAGCAGCGTTGAACTAGCTTCGGGAGGAGAGACCCAGTACTTC.

The rearrangement joins TRBV28 to TRBJ1-2; 7 nucleotides match TRBD1. J was trimmed by 3 bases and V by 6 bases; bases with no gene match: 1. The CDR3 spans 12 residues. CDR1 is MDHEN and CDR2 is SYDVKM in the germline V gene. As DNA, the CDR3 is TGTGCCAGCAGACAGGGGTACTATGGCTACACCTTC. Its protein is CASRQGYYGYTF.

This clonotype was observed a handful of times. The V and J genes are TRBV20-1 and TRBJ2-5; 8 bases align to TRBD2. Losses at the gene ends were 5 bases for V and 2 bases for J; bases not matched to a gene: 7. Germline values: CDR1 DFQATT, CDR2 SNEGSKA (reference sequence). The CDR3 has 14 amino acids. The CDR3 coding sequence is TGCAGTGCTTTAAAGCGGGAGAGGCAAGAGACCCAGTACTTC. Translated: CSALKRERQETQYF.

This clonotype was counted many times. In DNA form, the CDR3 reads TGTGCCAGCAGGATGACAGGAGGAGAGACCCAGTACTTC. Translation gives CASRMTGGETQYF. The V gene is TRBV12-3 or TRBV12-4, the J gene TRBJ2-5, with D possibly matching TRBD1 (6 bases). This CDR3 has 13 residues. V lost 6 bases and J 4 bases, leaving 12 bases between the germline ends.

This clonotype was found a few times. The rearrangement links TRBV11-2 to TRBJ2-1; TRBD2 agrees at 8 bases. The CDR3 has 16 residues. The junction had 8 bases not matched to a gene; V was cut back by 1 base and J by 6 bases. Germline assignment: CDR1 SGHAT and CDR2 FQNNGV. This CDR3 is CASSLVSGGGLNEQFF. The CDR3 DNA reads TGTGCCAGCAGCTTAGTCTCGGGGGGGGGCCTCAATGAGCAGTTCTTC.

The table lists this clonotype with a few counts. The chain uses TRBV24-1 and TRBJ2-1; D may be TRBD1 or TRBD2 (5 bases each). V was cut by 4 bases and J by 4 bases, with 16 bases left in between. This CDR3 is 16 amino acids long. Germline V gene data show CDR1 as KGHDR and CDR2 as SFDVKD. The CDR3 is CATSDPGRMSYNEQFF. In DNA, the CDR3 is TGTGCCACCAGTGACCCGGGACGGATGTCTTACAATGAGCAGTTCTTC.

The chain uses TRBV7-2 and TRBJ2-7; unclear D gene. The CDR3 contains 14 residues. Trimming shortened V by 4 bases and J by 9 bases, and 19 bases separated the two germline ends. CDR1 is SGHTA and CDR2 is FQGNSA in the germline V gene. CDR3 region: CASSWAPEKFGQYF. CDR3 coding DNA: TGTGCCAGCAGCTGGGCCCCGGAGAAATTCGGGCAGTACTTC.

This clonotype was seen a handful of times. The chain employs TRBV6-2 or TRBV6-3 and TRBJ1-5, with 7 positions matching TRBD1. The CDR3 is 15 amino acids. CDR1 and CDR2 (germline): MNHEY, SVGEGT. Trimming at V came to 6 bases and at J to 4 bases, leaving 9 bases not matched to a gene. The CDR3, as DNA: TGTGCCAGCAGCCCGGGACAGCTCCTAAATCAGCCCCAGCATTTT. Protein: CASSPGQLLNQPQHF.